This T cell receptor beta chain stems from a study of blood T cell repertoires in COVID-19. Whole-study context: Samples representing acute and convalescent COVID-19 were sourced from the United States, Italy and Spain. The analysed material was cDNA or gDNA that came from T cells, B-cell-depleted T cells, or PBMCs.

J gave up 4 bases and V 3 bases, and 8 bases lay outside the gene matches. This CDR3 is 15 amino acids long. Germline CDR1 and CDR2: SGHAT and FQNNGV. TCRdb keeps only in-frame clones here, not all; method: immunoSEQ multiplex PCR. The data contain some 150,000 clones, about 85% of them singletons. The TCR sequence derives from a man aged 35 to 55 with acute or convalescent COVID-19. The chain joins TRBV11-2 to TRBJ2-5; 7 bases match TRBD1. Sequencing input: peripheral blood. The chain's CDR3 is CASSFARTGRETQYF. DNA for the CDR3: TGTGCCAGCAGCTTCGCACGGACAGGACGAGAGACCCAGTACTTC. Drawing the rest from reference TRBV11-2 and TRBJ2-5, the complete variable domain is EAGVAQSPRYKIIEKRQSVAFWCNPISGHATLYWYQQILGQGPKLLIQFQNNGVVDDSQLPKDRFSAERLKGVDSTLKIQPAKLEDSAVYLCASSFARTGRETQYFGPGTRLLVL.